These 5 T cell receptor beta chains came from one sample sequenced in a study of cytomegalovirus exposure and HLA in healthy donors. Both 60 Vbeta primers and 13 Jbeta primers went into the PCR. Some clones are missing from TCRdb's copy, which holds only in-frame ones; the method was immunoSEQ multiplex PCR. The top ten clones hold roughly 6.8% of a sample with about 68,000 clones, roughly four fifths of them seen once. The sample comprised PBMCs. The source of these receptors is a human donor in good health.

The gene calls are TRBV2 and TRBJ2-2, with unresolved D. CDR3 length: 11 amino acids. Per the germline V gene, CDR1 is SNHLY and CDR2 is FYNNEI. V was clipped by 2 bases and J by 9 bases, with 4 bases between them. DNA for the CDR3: TGTGCCAGCAGTGAATACAGGGAGCTGTTTTTT. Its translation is CASSEYRELFF.

The CDR3 DNA reads as TGTGCCAGCAGCCGGACAGAGAGCTACGAGCAGTACTTC. Its translation is CASSRTESYEQYF. This chain connects TRBV7-6 to TRBJ2-7, with a tentative D call TRBD1 (6 bases). CDR3 length equals 13 residues. CDR1 is SGHVS and CDR2 is FNYEAQ in the germline V gene. With 5 bases removed from V and 3 bases from J, the gap between germline ends came to 11 bases. Complete variable domain (other parts from reference TRBV7-6 and TRBJ2-7): GAGVSQSPRYKVTKRGQDVALRCDPISGHVSLYWYRQALGQGPEFLTYFNYEAQQDKSGLPNDRFSAERPEGSISTLTIQRTEQRDSAMYRCASSRTESYEQYFGPGTRLTVT.

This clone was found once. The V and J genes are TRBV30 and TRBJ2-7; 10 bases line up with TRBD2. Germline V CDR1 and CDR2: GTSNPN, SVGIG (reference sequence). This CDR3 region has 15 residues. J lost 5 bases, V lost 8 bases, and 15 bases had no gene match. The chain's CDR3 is CAGGFERGGPNEQYF. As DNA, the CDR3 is TGTGCCGGGGGTTTTGAGCGGGGGGGCCCAAACGAGCAGTACTTC.

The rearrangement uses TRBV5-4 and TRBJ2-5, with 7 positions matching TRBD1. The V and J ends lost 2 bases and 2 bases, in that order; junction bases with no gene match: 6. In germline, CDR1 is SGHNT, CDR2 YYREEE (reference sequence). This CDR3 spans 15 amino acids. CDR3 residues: CASSLKGQRQETQYF. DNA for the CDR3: TGTGCCAGCAGCTTAAAGGGACAGCGACAAGAGACCCAGTACTTC. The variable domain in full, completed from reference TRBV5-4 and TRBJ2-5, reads ETGVTQSPTHLIKTRGQQVTLRCSSQSGHNTVSWYQQALGQGPQFIFQYYREEENGRGNFPPRFSGLQFPNYSSELNVNALELDDSALYLCASSLKGQRQETQYFGPGTRLLVL.

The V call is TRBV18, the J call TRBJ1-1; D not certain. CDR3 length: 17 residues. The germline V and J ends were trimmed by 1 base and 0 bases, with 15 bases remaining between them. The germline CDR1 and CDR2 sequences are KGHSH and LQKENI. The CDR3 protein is CASSPLGRSVLNTEAFF. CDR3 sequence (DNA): TGTGCCAGCTCACCACTGGGGAGATCGGTTTTGAACACTGAAGCTTTCTTT.